This T cell receptor beta chain was observed in a study of graft-versus-host responses after intestinal transplantation. Repertoires were generated with immunoSEQ multiplex PCR, while TCRdb's copy carries only in-frame clones and drops some. The table includes over 100,000 clones, around nine tenths detected once. Study conclusions and caveats: Among circulating GvH clones, peak levels were associated with early post-transplant declines in HvG clones.

As to this clone: Its specificity is not known.

The CDR3 loop spans 13 amino acids. The germline CDR1 and CDR2 sequences are SNHLY and FYNNEI. V shed 6 bases, J shed 5 bases, and the junction held 2 bases outside the gene matches. Specimen: unstimulated CD4+ T cells sorted from spleen or lymph node cells, collected before transplant. The origin of this receptor is a human donor who was the organ donor for an intestinal transplant. The V call is TRBV2, the J call TRBJ1-5; the match to TRBD1 covers 9 bases. The CDR3 nucleotides are TGTGCCAGCAGAAGACAGGGGGATCAGCCCCAGCATTTT. Encoded protein: CASRRQGDQPQHF.